This T cell receptor beta chain was captured in a study of Ad26.COV2.S vaccination and SARS-CoV-2 variants. As for the study in general: Donor got 5x10^10 or 1x10^11 viral particles of Ad26.COV2.S.

V lost 2 bases and J 3 bases, leaving 3 bases between the germline ends. Germline V gene lookup returns CDR1 KGHSH and CDR2 LQKENI. The CDR3 covers 12 residues. Specified treatment: some 20 received Ad26.COV2.S at low or high dose, single or two shots; about five received placebo; per-sample allocation not given. The samples date from day 63 after the first vaccine or placebo injection. The study used a vaccine consisting of an Ad26 vector that expressed Wuhan-strain SARS-CoV-2 spike. Measured with immunoSEQ multiplex PCR; TCRdb has only the in-frame clones, and not every one. The sample contains roughly 380,000 clones, roughly 81% of which appear only once. Concerning this clone itself: Its specificity is not known.

Study observations and caveats: Measurement of non-spike TCR breadth gave similar results in vaccine and placebo recipients. Spike-specific responses of CD8+ and CD4+ T cells were reported to display substantial breadth after vaccination.

This TCR derives from a person aged 18 to 59 who received the Ad26.COV2.S COVID-19 vaccine or a placebo. The input for sequencing was peripheral blood, taken in a trial of Ad26.COV2.S vaccine versus placebo. This sequence joins TRBV18 and TRBJ2-3; D is uncertain. In nucleotides, the CDR3 is TGTGCCAGCTCACCATGGACAGATACGCAGTATTTT. Residues: CASSPWTDTQYF.